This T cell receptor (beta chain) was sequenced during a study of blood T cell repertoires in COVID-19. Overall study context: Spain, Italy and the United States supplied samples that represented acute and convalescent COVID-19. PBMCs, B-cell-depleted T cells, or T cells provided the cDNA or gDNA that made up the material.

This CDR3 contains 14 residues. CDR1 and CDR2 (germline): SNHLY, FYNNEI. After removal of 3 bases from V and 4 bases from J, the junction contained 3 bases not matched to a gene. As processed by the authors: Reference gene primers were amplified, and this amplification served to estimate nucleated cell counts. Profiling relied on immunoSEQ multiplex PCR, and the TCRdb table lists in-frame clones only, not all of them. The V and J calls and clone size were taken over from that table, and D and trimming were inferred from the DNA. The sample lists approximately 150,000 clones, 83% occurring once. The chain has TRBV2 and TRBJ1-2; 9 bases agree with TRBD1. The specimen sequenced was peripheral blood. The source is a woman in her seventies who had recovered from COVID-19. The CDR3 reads CASSEEGQGYGYTF. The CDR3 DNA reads TGTGCCAGCAGTGAGGAGGGACAGGGCTATGGCTACACCTTC.